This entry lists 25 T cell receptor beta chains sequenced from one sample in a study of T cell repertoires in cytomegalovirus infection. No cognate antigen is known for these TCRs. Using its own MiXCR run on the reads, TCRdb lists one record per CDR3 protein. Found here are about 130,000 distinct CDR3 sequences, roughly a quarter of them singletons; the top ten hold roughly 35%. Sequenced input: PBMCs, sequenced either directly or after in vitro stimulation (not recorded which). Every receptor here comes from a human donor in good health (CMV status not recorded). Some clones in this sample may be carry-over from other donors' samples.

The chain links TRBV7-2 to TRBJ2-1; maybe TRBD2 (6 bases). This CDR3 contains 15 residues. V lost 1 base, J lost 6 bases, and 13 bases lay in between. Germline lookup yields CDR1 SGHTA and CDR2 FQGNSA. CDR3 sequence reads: CASSLGTHGGNEQFF. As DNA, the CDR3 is TGTGCCAGCAGCTTAGGCACTCACGGGGGCAATGAGCAGTTCTTC. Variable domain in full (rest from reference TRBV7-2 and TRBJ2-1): GAGVSQSPSNKVTEKGKDVELRCDPISGHTALYWYRQSLGQGLEFLIYFQGNSAPDKSGLPSDRFSAERTGGSVSTLTIQRTQQEDSAVYLCASSLGTHGGNEQFFGPGTRLTVL.

The CDR3 region has the DNA TGTGCCAGCAGTCCACGGGGGCCTCAAGAGACCCAGTACTTC. Its translation: CASSPRGPQETQYF. This chain joins TRBV6-1 and TRBJ2-5; D could derive from TRBD1 or TRBD2 (6 bases each). This CDR3 comprises 14 residues. V shed 5 bases and J shed 2 bases, with 12 bases lying between them. Per the germline V gene, CDR1 is MNHNS and CDR2 is SASEGT.

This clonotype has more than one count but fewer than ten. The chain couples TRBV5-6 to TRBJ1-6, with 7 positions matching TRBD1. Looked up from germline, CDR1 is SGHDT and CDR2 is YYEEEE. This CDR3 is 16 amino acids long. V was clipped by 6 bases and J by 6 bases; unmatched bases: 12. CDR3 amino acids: CASTDSGGPRNSPLHF. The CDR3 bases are TGTGCCAGCACCGACTCAGGGGGACCTCGTAATTCACCCCTCCACTTT.

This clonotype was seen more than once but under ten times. The CDR3 region is CASSISAGLTNYGYTF. CDR3 bases: TGTGCCAGTAGTATATCGGCGGGACTAACTAACTATGGCTACACCTTC. V is TRBV19 and J is TRBJ1-2; the D gene is possibly TRBD1 (5 bases). This CDR3 has 16 residues. V was cut by 2 bases and J by 0 bases, with 13 bases left in between. CDR1 is LNHDA and CDR2 is SQIVND in the germline V gene (reference sequence).

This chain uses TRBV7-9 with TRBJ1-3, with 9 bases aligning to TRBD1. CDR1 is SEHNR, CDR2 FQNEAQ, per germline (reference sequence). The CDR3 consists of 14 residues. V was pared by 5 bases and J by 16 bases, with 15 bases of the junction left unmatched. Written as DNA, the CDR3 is TGTGCCAGCAGCCCTACCGCTTACAGGGGGCAGGCGTATTTT. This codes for CASSPTAYRGQAYF.

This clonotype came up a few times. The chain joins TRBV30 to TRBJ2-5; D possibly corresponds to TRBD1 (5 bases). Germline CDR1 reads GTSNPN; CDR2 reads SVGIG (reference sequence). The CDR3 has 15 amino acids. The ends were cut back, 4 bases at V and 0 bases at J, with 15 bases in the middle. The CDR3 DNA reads TGTGCCTGGACTGAGGTCAGGGTGTACCAAGAGACCCAGTACTTC. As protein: CAWTEVRVYQETQYF.

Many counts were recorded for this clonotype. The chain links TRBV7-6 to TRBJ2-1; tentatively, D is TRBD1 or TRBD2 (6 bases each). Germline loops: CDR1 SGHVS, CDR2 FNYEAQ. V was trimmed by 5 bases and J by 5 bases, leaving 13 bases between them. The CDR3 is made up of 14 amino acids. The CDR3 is CASSVGGTNNEQFF. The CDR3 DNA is TGTGCCAGCAGCGTAGGGGGGACAAACAATGAGCAGTTCTTC.

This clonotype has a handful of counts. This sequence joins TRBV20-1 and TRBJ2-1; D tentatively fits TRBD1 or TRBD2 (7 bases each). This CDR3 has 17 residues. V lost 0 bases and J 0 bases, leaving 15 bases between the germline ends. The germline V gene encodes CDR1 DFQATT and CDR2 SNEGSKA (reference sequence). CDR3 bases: TGCAGTGCTAGAGATCAGGGGGGGGCCGGCTCCTACAATGAGCAGTTCTTC. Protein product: CSARDQGGAGSYNEQFF.

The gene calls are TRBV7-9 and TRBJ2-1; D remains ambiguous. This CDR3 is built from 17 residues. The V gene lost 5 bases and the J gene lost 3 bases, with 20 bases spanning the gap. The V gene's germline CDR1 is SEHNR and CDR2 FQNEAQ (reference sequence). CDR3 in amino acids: CASSPRPGGKIYNEQFF. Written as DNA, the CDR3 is TGTGCCAGCAGCCCTAGACCTGGCGGAAAGATCTACAATGAGCAGTTCTTC. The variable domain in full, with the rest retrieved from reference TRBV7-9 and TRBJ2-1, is DTGVSQNPRHKITKRGQNVTFRCDPISEHNRLYWYRQTLGQGPEFLTYFQNEAQLEKSRLLSDRFSAERPKGSFSTLEIQRTEQGDSAMYLCASSPRPGGKIYNEQFFGPGTRLTVL.

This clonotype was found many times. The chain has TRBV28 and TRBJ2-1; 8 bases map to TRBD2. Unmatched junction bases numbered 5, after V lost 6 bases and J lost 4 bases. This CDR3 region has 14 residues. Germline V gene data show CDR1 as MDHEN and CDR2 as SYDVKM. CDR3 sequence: CASRPGTRYNEQFF. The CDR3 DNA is TGTGCCAGCAGGCCCGGGACTAGATACAATGAGCAGTTCTTC.

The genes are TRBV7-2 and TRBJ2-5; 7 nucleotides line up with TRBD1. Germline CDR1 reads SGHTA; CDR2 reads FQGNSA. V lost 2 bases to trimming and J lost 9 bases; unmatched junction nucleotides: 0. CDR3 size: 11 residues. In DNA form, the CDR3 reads TGTGCCAGCAGCTTACAGGGGGCCCAGTACTTC. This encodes CASSLQGAQYF.

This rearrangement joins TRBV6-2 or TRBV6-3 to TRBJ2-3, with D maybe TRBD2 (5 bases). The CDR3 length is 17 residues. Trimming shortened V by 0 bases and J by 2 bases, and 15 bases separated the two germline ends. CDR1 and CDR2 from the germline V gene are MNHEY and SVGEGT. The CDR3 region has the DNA TGTGCCAGCAGTTACTCGTTGTTAGCGACCTACACAGATACGCAGTATTTT. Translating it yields CASSYSLLATYTDTQYF.

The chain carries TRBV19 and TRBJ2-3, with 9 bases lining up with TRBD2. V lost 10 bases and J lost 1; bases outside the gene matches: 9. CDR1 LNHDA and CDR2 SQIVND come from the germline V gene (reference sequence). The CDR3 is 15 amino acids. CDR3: CATLPAGGGTDTQYF. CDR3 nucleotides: TGTGCCACCCTACCGGCGGGAGGGGGCACAGATACGCAGTATTTT.

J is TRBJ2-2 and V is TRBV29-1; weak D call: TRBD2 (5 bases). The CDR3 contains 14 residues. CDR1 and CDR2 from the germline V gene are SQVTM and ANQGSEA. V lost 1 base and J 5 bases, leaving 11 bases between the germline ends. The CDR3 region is CSVEGWGETGELFF. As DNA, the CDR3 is TGCAGCGTTGAAGGTTGGGGAGAGACCGGGGAGCTGTTTTTT.

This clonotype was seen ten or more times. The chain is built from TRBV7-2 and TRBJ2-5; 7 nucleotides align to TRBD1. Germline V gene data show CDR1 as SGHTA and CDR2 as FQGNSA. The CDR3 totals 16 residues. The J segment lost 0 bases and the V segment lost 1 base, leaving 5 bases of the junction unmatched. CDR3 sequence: CASSLVGGRNQETQYF. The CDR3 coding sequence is TGTGCCAGCAGCTTAGTAGGGGGCCGTAACCAAGAGACCCAGTACTTC.

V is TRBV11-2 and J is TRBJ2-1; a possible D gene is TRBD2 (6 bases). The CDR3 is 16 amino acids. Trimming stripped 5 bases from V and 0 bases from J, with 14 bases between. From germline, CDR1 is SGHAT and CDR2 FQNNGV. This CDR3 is CASSHGGSFSYNEQFF. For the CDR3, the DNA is TGTGCCAGCAGCCATGGGGGGAGTTTCTCCTACAATGAGCAGTTCTTC.

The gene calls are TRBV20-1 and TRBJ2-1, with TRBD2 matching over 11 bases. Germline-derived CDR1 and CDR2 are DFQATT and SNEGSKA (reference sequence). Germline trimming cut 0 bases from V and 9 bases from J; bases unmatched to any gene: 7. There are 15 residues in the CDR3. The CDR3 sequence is CSARDRGLAGREQFF. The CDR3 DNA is TGCAGTGCTAGAGATCGAGGACTAGCGGGTCGTGAGCAGTTCTTC.

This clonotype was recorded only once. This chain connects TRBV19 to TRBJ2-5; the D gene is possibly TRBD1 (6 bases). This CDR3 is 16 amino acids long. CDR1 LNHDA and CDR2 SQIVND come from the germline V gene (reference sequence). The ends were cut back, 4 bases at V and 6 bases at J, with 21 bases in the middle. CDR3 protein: CASSRPTGSVPQTQYF. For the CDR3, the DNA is TGTGCCAGTAGTAGACCGACAGGTTCGGTCCCACAGACCCAGTACTTC.

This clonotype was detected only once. The CDR3 is CASSLGYRAQPQHF. Here the CDR3 DNA reads TGTGCCAGCAGCTTAGGCTATAGGGCACAGCCCCAGCATTTT. This chain links TRBV7-9 with TRBJ1-5; D remains unclear. CDR3 size: 14 residues. CDR1 SEHNR and CDR2 FQNEAQ come from the germline V gene (reference sequence). The V gene lost 1 base and the J gene lost 7 bases, with 11 bases spanning the gap.

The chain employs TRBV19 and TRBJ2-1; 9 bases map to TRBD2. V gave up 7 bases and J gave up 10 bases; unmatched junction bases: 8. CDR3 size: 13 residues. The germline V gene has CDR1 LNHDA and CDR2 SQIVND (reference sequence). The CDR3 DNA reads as TGTGCCAGTAAGGCGGGAGGGCCTGGGGAGCAGTTCTTC. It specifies CASKAGGPGEQFF.

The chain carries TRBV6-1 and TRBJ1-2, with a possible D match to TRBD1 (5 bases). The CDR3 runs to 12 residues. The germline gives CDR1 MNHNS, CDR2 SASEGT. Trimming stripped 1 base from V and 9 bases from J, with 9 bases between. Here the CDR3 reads CASSEDRRSYTF. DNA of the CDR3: TGTGCCAGCAGTGAAGACAGGAGAAGCTACACCTTC.

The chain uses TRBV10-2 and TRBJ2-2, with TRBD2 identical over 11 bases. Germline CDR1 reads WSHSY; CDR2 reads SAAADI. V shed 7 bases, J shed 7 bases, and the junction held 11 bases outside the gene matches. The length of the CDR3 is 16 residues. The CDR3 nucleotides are TGCGCCAGCACCCAACTAGCGGGAGAATATGTCGGGGAGCTGTTTTTT. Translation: CASTQLAGEYVGELFF.

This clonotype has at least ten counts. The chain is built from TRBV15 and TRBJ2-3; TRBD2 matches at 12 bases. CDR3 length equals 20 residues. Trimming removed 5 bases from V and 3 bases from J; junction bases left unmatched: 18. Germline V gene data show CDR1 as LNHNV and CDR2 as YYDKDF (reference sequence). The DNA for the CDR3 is TGTGCCACCAGCGCCGGGGCGACTAGCGGGAGAAGTTCCTTGACAGATACGCAGTATTTT. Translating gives CATSAGATSGRSSLTDTQYF. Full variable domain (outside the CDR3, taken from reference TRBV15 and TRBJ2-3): DAMVIQNPRYQVTQFGKPVTLSCSQTLNHNVMYWYQQKSSQAPKLLFHYYDKDFNNEADTPDNFQSRRPNTSFCFLDIRSPGLGDTAMYLCATSAGATSGRSSLTDTQYFGPGTRLTVL.

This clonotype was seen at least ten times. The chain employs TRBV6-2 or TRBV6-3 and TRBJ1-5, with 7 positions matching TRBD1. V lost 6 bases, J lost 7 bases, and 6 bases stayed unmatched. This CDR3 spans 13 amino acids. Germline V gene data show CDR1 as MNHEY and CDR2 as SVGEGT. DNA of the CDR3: TGTGCCAGCAGAGACAGGGCGGTGCAGCCCCAGCATTTT. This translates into CASRDRAVQPQHF.

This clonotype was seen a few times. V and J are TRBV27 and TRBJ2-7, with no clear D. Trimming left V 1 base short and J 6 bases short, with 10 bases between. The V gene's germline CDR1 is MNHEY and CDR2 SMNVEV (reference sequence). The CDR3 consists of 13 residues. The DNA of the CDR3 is TGTGCCAGCAGTTTATGGCGAAAAGGCGAGCAGTACTTC. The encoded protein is CASSLWRKGEQYF.